This is a list of T cell receptor beta chains from one sample in a study of T-cell reconstitution after alpha-beta-depleted transplantation in children. TCRdb redid the calling of the PCR reads with MiXCR, one entry per CDR3 protein. The repertoire holds 90,000 to 130,000 distinct CDR3 sequences, approximately 10% seen once, with 6.5% to 9.5% in the top ten. The source material was PBMCs from the stem cell graft donor, sampled from the stem cell graft. These receptor sequences come from a human donor who donated a stem cell graft to a child with acute lymphoblastic leukemia. Both conserved end residues are part of each CDR3. A D gene is named only where the DNA matches it firmly. A row's size may be missing; if present it is once, few, many or a size class.

v_call: TRBV5-1; j_call: TRBJ1-1; clone_size: many; d_call: .; cdr3_aa: CASSLVQGSPEAFF; cdr3_nt: TGCGCCAGCAGCTTGGTTCAGGGATCGCCTGAAGCTTTCTTT
v_call: TRBV5-1; j_call: TRBJ2-7; clone_size: many; d_call: TRBD2; cdr3_aa: CASSSRTSGGAYEQYF; cdr3_nt: TGCGCCAGCAGCTCCCGGACTAGCGGGGGAGCCTACGAGCAGTACTTC
v_call: TRBV10-3; j_call: TRBJ1-1; clone_size: many; d_call: .; cdr3_aa: CAIRAGSGGEAFF; cdr3_nt: TGTGCCATCAGGGCAGGCTCCGGGGGAGAAGCTTTCTTT
v_call: TRBV7-6; j_call: TRBJ2-1; clone_size: many; d_call: TRBD1; cdr3_aa: CASSKGQGSNEQFF; cdr3_nt: TGTGCCAGCTCTAAGGGACAGGGGAGCAATGAGCAGTTCTTC
v_call: TRBV11-3; j_call: TRBJ2-5; clone_size: .; d_call: TRBD2; cdr3_aa: CASSPDGGQETQYF; cdr3_nt: TGTGCCAGCAGCCCCGACGGGGGGCAAGAGACCCAGTACTTC
v_call: TRBV20-1; j_call: TRBJ1-4; clone_size: many; d_call: .; cdr3_aa: CSARDPRGGKLFF; cdr3_nt: TGCAGTGCTAGAGACCCCCGAGGGGGAAAACTGTTTTTT
v_call: TRBV25-1; j_call: TRBJ2-1; clone_size: many; d_call: .; cdr3_aa: CASSERGETNEQFF; cdr3_nt: TGTGCCAGCAGTGAAAGAGGCGAAACCAATGAGCAGTTCTTC
v_call: TRBV12-3/TRBV12-4; j_call: TRBJ1-5; clone_size: many; d_call: TRBD1; cdr3_aa: CASRTSGQGGNQPQHF; cdr3_nt: TGTGCCAGCAGAACCTCGGGACAGGGTGGCAATCAGCCCCAGCATTTT
v_call: TRBV11-2; j_call: TRBJ2-1; clone_size: many; d_call: .; cdr3_aa: CASTNPPNEQFF; cdr3_nt: TGTGCCAGCACCAATCCCCCTAATGAGCAGTTCTTC
v_call: TRBV7-9; j_call: TRBJ2-1; clone_size: many; d_call: .; cdr3_aa: CASSHTQGQGSYF; cdr3_nt: TGTGCCAGCAGCCACACCCAGGGGCAGGGCAGCTACTTC
v_call: TRBV5-5; j_call: TRBJ2-1; clone_size: many; d_call: .; cdr3_aa: CASSLLTRYNEQFF; cdr3_nt: TGTGCCAGCAGCTTATTAACGCGCTACAATGAGCAGTTCTTC
v_call: TRBV25-1; j_call: TRBJ2-4; clone_size: many; d_call: TRBD1; cdr3_aa: CASSEGDSNIQYF; cdr3_nt: TGTGCCAGCAGTGAGGGGGACAGTAACATTCAGTACTTC
v_call: TRBV30; j_call: TRBJ1-4; clone_size: .; d_call: .; cdr3_aa: CAWSVGSTNEKLFF; cdr3_nt: TGTGCCTGGAGTGTGGGTTCAACTAATGAAAAACTGTTTTTT
v_call: TRBV7-2; j_call: TRBJ2-7; clone_size: many; d_call: TRBD2; cdr3_aa: CASTTSGVYEQYF; cdr3_nt: TGTGCCAGCACGACTAGCGGGGTCTACGAGCAGTACTTC
v_call: TRBV7-6; j_call: TRBJ1-1; clone_size: many; d_call: .; cdr3_aa: CASSLEAVNTEAFF; cdr3_nt: TGTGCCAGCAGCTTAGAGGCAGTGAACACTGAAGCTTTCTTT
v_call: TRBV5-1; j_call: TRBJ1-2; clone_size: many; d_call: .; cdr3_aa: CASSLAFGLPDHYGYTF; cdr3_nt: TGCGCCAGCAGCTTGGCCTTCGGGTTACCGGACCATTATGGCTACACCTTC
v_call: TRBV11-2; j_call: TRBJ1-2; clone_size: many; d_call: .; cdr3_aa: CASSFGLNYGYTF; cdr3_nt: TGTGCCAGCAGCTTCGGGCTTAACTATGGCTACACCTTC
v_call: TRBV12-3/TRBV12-4; j_call: TRBJ1-3; clone_size: many; d_call: .; cdr3_aa: CASSLPQDFSSGNTIYF; cdr3_nt: TGTGCCAGCAGTCTCCCCCAGGACTTCAGCTCTGGAAACACCATATATTTT
v_call: TRBV5-6; j_call: TRBJ1-1; clone_size: many; d_call: .; cdr3_aa: CASSSLRGQRAEAFF; cdr3_nt: TGTGCCAGCAGCTCCCTACGGGGTCAGAGGGCTGAAGCTTTCTTT
v_call: TRBV5-6; j_call: TRBJ1-2; clone_size: many; d_call: .; cdr3_aa: CASSPPLNYGYTF; cdr3_nt: TGTGCCAGCAGCCCCCCTCTTAACTATGGCTACACCTTC
v_call: TRBV15; j_call: TRBJ2-7; clone_size: many; d_call: .; cdr3_aa: CATSRERMGYEQYF; cdr3_nt: TGTGCCACCAGCAGAGAGAGGATGGGATACGAGCAGTACTTC
v_call: TRBV20-1; j_call: TRBJ2-2; clone_size: many; d_call: TRBD2; cdr3_aa: CSARDLSGELFF; cdr3_nt: TGCAGTGCTAGGGACCTAAGCGGGGAGCTTTTTTTT
v_call: TRBV6-6; j_call: TRBJ1-5; clone_size: many; d_call: .; cdr3_aa: CASSSGFSRPQHF; cdr3_nt: TGTGCCAGCAGCTCTGGATTCTCTCGGCCCCAGCATTTT
v_call: TRBV7-2; j_call: TRBJ2-5; clone_size: many; d_call: .; cdr3_aa: CASSFKVGPEETQYF; cdr3_nt: TGTGCCAGCAGCTTCAAGGTGGGGCCCGAAGAGACCCAGTACTTC
v_call: TRBV10-3; j_call: TRBJ2-7; clone_size: many; d_call: .; cdr3_aa: CAISDPRWGTHEQYF; cdr3_nt: TGTGCCATCAGTGACCCGCGCTGGGGGACCCACGAGCAGTACTTC
v_call: TRBV5-1; j_call: TRBJ2-2; clone_size: many; d_call: .; cdr3_aa: CASSYGIDTGELFF; cdr3_nt: TGCGCCAGCAGCTACGGGATCGACACCGGGGAGCTGTTTTTT
v_call: TRBV5-5; j_call: TRBJ2-7; clone_size: many; d_call: .; cdr3_aa: CASSSSGLGTYF; cdr3_nt: TGTGCCAGCAGCTCCTCAGGACTCGGAACGTACTTC
v_call: TRBV5-6; j_call: TRBJ2-3; clone_size: few; d_call: TRBD2; cdr3_aa: CASSFVAGVSGGEDTQYF; cdr3_nt: TGTGCCAGCAGCTTCGTGGCGGGGGTGTCAGGAGGAGAAGATACGCAGTATTTT